The 13 T cell receptor beta chains reported below all come from one sample, sequenced in a study of blood T cell repertoires in COVID-19. Profiled with immunoSEQ multiplex PCR; TCRdb holds only in-frame clones, not every one. The table includes more than 85,000 clones, roughly nine tenths detected once. Specimen: peripheral blood. The receptors stem from a woman aged 45-65 years with COVID-19, enrolled during active disease.

The CDR3 nucleotides are TGTGCCAGCAGCCCCACCTTGCGGGGGGCCCAAGAGACCCAGTACTTC. Its translation: CASSPTLRGAQETQYF. The V gene is TRBV7-2, the J gene TRBJ2-5; TRBD2 agrees at 8 bases. Germline CDR1 and CDR2: SGHTA and FQGNSA. With V trimmed by 5 bases and J by 1 base, 9 bases remained unmatched. There are 16 residues in the CDR3.

The chain uses TRBV11-2 and TRBJ1-1; the D gene is possibly TRBD1 (6 bases). This CDR3 spans 11 amino acids. Trimming pared 4 bases from V and 10 bases from J, leaving 10 bases between. In germline, CDR1 is SGHAT, CDR2 FQNNGV. In DNA form, the CDR3 reads TGTGCCAGCAGCTACCCAGGGGTAGCTTTCTTT. This codes for CASSYPGVAFF.

CDR3 protein: CATSGGGSSSYEQYF. CDR3 bases: TGTGCCACCTCCGGGGGTGGCAGCAGCTCCTACGAGCAGTACTTC. The V gene is TRBV19, the J gene TRBJ2-7; possible D gene TRBD2, 6 bases. V gave up 10 bases and J gave up 0 bases, with 19 bases separating them. The CDR3 sequence is 15 residues long. Germline V gene lookup returns CDR1 LNHDA and CDR2 SQIVND (reference sequence). Based on the CDR3 plus reference TRBV19 and TRBJ2-7, the full variable domain is DGGITQSPKYLFRKEGQNVTLSCEQNLNHDAMYWYRQDPGQGLRLIYYSQIVNDFQKGDIAEGYSVSREKKESFPLTVTSAQKNPTAFYLCATSGGGSSSYEQYFGPGTRLTVT.

The chain joins TRBV19 to TRBJ1-5; D remains ambiguous. V was shortened by 6 bases and J by 5 bases, with 11 bases between the two germline ends. Germline V CDR1 and CDR2: LNHDA, SQIVND (reference sequence). CDR3 size: 13 residues. The CDR3 region is CASRKGGYQPQHF. The DNA of the CDR3 is TGTGCCAGTAGGAAAGGAGGGTATCAGCCCCAGCATTTT.

This chain joins TRBV28 and TRBJ2-7; a possible D gene is TRBD1 (5 bases). This CDR3 contains 14 residues. Germline CDR1 MDHEN, CDR2 SYDVKM. The ends were cut back, 6 bases at V and 2 bases at J, with 14 bases in the middle. CDR3 in amino acids: CASRTVTNTYEQYF. The CDR3 nucleotides are TGTGCCAGCAGGACAGTGACAAATACCTACGAGCAGTACTTC.

The chain carries TRBV4-1 and TRBJ2-2; 10 positions match TRBD1. CDR3 length: 15 residues. Germline V CDR1 and CDR2: MGHRA, YSYEKL. The V segment lost 3 bases and the J segment 4 bases; nucleotides outside the gene matches: 2. Here the CDR3 reads CASSQTGGVTGELFF. CDR3 bases: TGCGCCAGCAGCCAGACAGGGGGCGTCACCGGGGAGCTGTTTTTT.

The chain is built from TRBV7-3 and TRBJ2-5; 10 nucleotides line up with TRBD2. Germline CDR1 is SGHTA and CDR2 is FQGTGA. The CDR3 is 14 amino acids. V lost 3 bases to trimming and J lost 2 bases; unmatched junction nucleotides: 0. The CDR3 sequence is CASSFSGGQETQYF. CDR3 bases: TGTGCCAGCAGCTTTAGCGGGGGGCAAGAGACCCAGTACTTC.

The V gene is TRBV19, the J gene TRBJ1-4; 8 bases line up with TRBD1. The CDR3 contains 16 residues. V dropped 6 bases and J dropped 7; count of bases not matched to a gene: 13. Germline V gene sequence: CDR1 LNHDA, CDR2 SQIVND (reference sequence). For the CDR3, the DNA is TGTGCCAGTAGCCCTCCCCGACAGGGGCAAGCTGAAAAACTGTTTTTT. Translated, it gives CASSPPRQGQAEKLFF.

The chain has TRBV3-1 (or the pseudogene TRBV3-2) and TRBJ1-5; D is undetermined. The CDR3 runs 14 residues. The V end lost 1 base, the J end lost 4 bases, and 8 bases lay between the germline ends. Germline V gives CDR1 LGHDT, CDR2 YNNKEL (reference sequence). The CDR3 DNA reads as TGTGCCAGCAGCCAAGGAGGTGGTAATCAGCCCCAGCATTTT. It encodes CASSQGGGNQPQHF.

The chain combines TRBV3-1 (or the pseudogene TRBV3-2) with TRBJ1-1; D perhaps matches TRBD1 (5 bases). V was trimmed by 4 bases and J by 3 bases, leaving 15 bases between them. CDR1 is LGHDT and CDR2 is YNNKEL in the germline V gene (reference sequence). The CDR3 consists of 15 residues. Here the CDR3 reads CASSRPGGLHTEAFF. The CDR3 DNA follows: TGTGCCAGCAGCCGCCCTGGGGGGTTGCACACTGAAGCTTTCTTT.

The CDR3 here is CAWSVVGARTEAFF. For the CDR3, the DNA is TGTGCCTGGAGTGTTGTGGGGGCACGGACTGAAGCTTTCTTT. The chain uses TRBV30 and TRBJ1-1; possible D gene TRBD1, 6 bases. Germline V gives CDR1 GTSNPN, CDR2 SVGIG (reference sequence). CDR3 length: 14 residues. V gave up 0 bases and J gave up 5 bases, with 13 bases separating them.

The chain is built from TRBV7-2 and TRBJ2-7, with a tentative D call TRBD1 (5 bases). CDR3 length: 16 amino acids. Trimming pared 1 base from V and 7 bases from J, leaving 20 bases between. Germline V lookup: CDR1 SGHTA, CDR2 FQGNSA. In DNA, the CDR3 is TGTGCCAGCAGCTTAGACATGGACACAGGTCATCGGGAGCAGTACTTC. This sequence encodes CASSLDMDTGHREQYF.

The chain links TRBV5-4 to TRBJ2-1; 14 bases match TRBD2. Per germline, CDR1 SGHNT and CDR2 YYREEE (reference sequence). V was clipped by 4 bases and J by 8 bases; unmatched bases: 11. There are 17 residues in the CDR3. CDR3 DNA sequence: TGTGCCAGCAGCCCAGGGACTAGCGGGGGCTGGATTGATGAGCAGTTCTTC. It translates to CASSPGTSGGWIDEQFF.